The next 9 T cell receptor beta chains were all read from a single sample in a study of response to subunit inactivated influenza vaccine. One entry per CDR3 protein, called by TCRdb with MiXCR from the RT-PCR reads. The data show approximately 530,000 distinct CDR3 sequences, around 8% seen once. This sample comprised PBMCs from blood, obtained around 25 months after vaccination. These receptors were collected from a man aged 45-69 years who received an inactivated influenza vaccine.

The rearrangement joins TRBV20-1 to TRBJ1-6; D is perhaps TRBD1 (5 bases). The CDR3 loop spans 16 amino acids. Germline loops: CDR1 DFQATT, CDR2 SNEGSKA (reference sequence). Trimming shortened V by 0 bases and J by 1 base, and 10 bases separated the two germline ends. CDR3 sequence (DNA): TGCAGTGCTAGAGATGGGGGAAAGTCCTATAATTCACCCCTCCACTTT. It specifies CSARDGGKSYNSPLHF.

The V call is TRBV20-1, the J call TRBJ1-6, with a weak D call TRBD1 (5 bases). The germline V gene encodes CDR1 DFQATT and CDR2 SNEGSKA (reference sequence). There are 17 residues in the CDR3. With 0 bases removed from V and 4 bases from J, the gap between germline ends came to 16 bases. The CDR3 DNA reads TGCAGTGCTAGAGATCAGGGCCCCTTAGGATATAATTCACCCCTCCACTTT. It is translated as CSARDQGPLGYNSPLHF.

This clonotype was counted at least ten times. The chain links TRBV5-6 to TRBJ1-3; D remains unclear. V was pared by 2 bases and J by 5 bases, with 11 bases between. CDR3 size: 14 residues. CDR1 is SGHDT, CDR2 YYEEEE, per germline. This CDR3 reads CASSFRSGRNTIYF. The CDR3 DNA sequence: TGTGCCAGCAGCTTCCGGTCCGGTAGAAACACCATATATTTT.

The chain joins TRBV5-8 to TRBJ1-5, with unresolved D. V was pared by 0 bases and J by 4 bases, with 14 bases between. The CDR3 extends over 16 amino acids. Germline lookup yields CDR1 SGHTS and CDR2 YDEGEE. CDR3 region: CASSLDLRPNNQPQHF. The CDR3, as DNA: TGTGCCAGCAGCTTGGATCTTCGACCCAATAATCAGCCCCAGCATTTT.

This clonotype was seen many times. This chain links TRBV5-1 with TRBJ2-1; 9 nucleotides line up with TRBD2. Losses at the gene ends were 0 bases for V and 2 bases for J; bases not matched to a gene: 0. This CDR3 has 15 amino acids. The germline V gene has CDR1 SGHRS and CDR2 YFSETQ. The CDR3 nucleotides read TGCGCCAGCAGCTTGGTAGCGGGAGCCTACAATGAGCAGTTCTTC. This translates into CASSLVAGAYNEQFF.

The chain is built from TRBV10-3 and TRBJ2-7; the D gene could be TRBD1 or TRBD2 (5 bases each). V was clipped by 9 bases and J by 6 bases, with 24 bases between them. In germline, CDR1 is ENHRY, CDR2 SYGVKD. The length of the CDR3 is 15 residues. CDR3 bases: TGTGCCATATCCTGGCGCCCGGGACCTAAGGGCGAGCAGTACTTC. Translating it yields CAISWRPGPKGEQYF.

The chain employs TRBV11-2 and TRBJ2-3; 10 bases align to TRBD2. The CDR3 is 19 residues long. Germline lookup yields CDR1 SGHAT and CDR2 FQNNGV. V dropped 6 bases and J dropped 1; count of bases not matched to a gene: 16. CDR3 amino acids: CASSRAGLAVQDRTDTQYF. The CDR3 DNA reads TGTGCCAGCAGTCGGGCCGGACTAGCGGTTCAGGACCGCACAGATACGCAGTATTTT.

This clonotype was detected only a few times. The V and J genes are TRBV28 and TRBJ1-4; 11 nucleotides match TRBD1. The CDR3 covers 17 residues. Germline V gene lookup returns CDR1 MDHEN and CDR2 SYDVKM. V gave up 5 bases and J gave up 7 bases; unmatched junction bases: 12. This CDR3 is CASSQLLTGTGGEKLFF. The DNA for the CDR3 is TGTGCCAGCAGTCAACTTCTCACCGGGACAGGGGGTGAAAAACTGTTTTTT.

The genes are TRBV11-2 and TRBJ2-7; D gene ambiguous. From germline, CDR1 is SGHAT and CDR2 FQNNGV. V dropped 5 bases and J dropped 4 bases, with 9 bases sitting between them. The CDR3 totals 12 residues. Here the CDR3 reads CASSPFGYEQYF. CDR3 nucleotide sequence: TGTGCCAGCAGCCCGTTTGGGTACGAGCAGTACTTC.